Listed here is a single T cell receptor beta chain. Its antigen is as yet unknown. J was trimmed by 2 bases and V by 8 bases; bases with no gene match: 4. CDR1 and CDR2 (germline): MNHEY, SMNVEV (reference sequence). CDR3 length: 13 residues. This sample is part of a study of T cell responses to AZD1222 COVID-19 vaccine. The study, taken as a whole, reports: Spike-specific TCR breadth and depth both grew after two AZD1222 doses. Donors, mostly white British, included more females; clonal diversity was possibly underestimated. Baseline serostatus was positive in only a handful of AZD1222 recipients.

Sequencing was performed with immunoSEQ multiplex PCR; in TCRdb, only in-frame clones are kept and a portion is missing. This table has over 130,000 clones, 88% appearing once. The genes are TRBV27 and TRBJ2-3; 7 bases are a match to TRBD2. This clonotype was obtained from an adult who received the AZD1222 COVID-19 vaccine. The sample here was peripheral blood, taken 28 days after the second AZD1222 dose. CDR3 amino acids: CASLSGDTDTQYF. As DNA, the CDR3 is TGTGCCAGCCTCAGCGGGGACACAGATACGCAGTATTTT.